This T cell receptor (beta chain) was identified during a study of early T cells in non-severe SARS-CoV-2 infection. This clonotype was seen ten or more times. This CDR3 is built from 11 residues. In germline, CDR1 is DFQATT, CDR2 SNEGSKA (reference sequence). V was cut by 2 bases and J by 6 bases, with 4 bases left in between. Each CDR3 protein is one row after TCRdb ran MiXCR on the 5' RACE reads. The top ten hold more than 25% of the sample, which has 37,000 or so distinct CDR3 sequences, roughly 5% seen once. The source material was whole blood. This sequence joins TRBV20-1 and TRBJ2-2; D uncertain. This TCR was recovered from an adult who was a healthcare worker with PCR-confirmed SARS-CoV-2 infection or an uninfected control (not recorded which). CDR3 DNA: TGCAGTGCTAGAATGGCCGGGGAGCTGTTTTTT. It translates to CSARMAGELFF.